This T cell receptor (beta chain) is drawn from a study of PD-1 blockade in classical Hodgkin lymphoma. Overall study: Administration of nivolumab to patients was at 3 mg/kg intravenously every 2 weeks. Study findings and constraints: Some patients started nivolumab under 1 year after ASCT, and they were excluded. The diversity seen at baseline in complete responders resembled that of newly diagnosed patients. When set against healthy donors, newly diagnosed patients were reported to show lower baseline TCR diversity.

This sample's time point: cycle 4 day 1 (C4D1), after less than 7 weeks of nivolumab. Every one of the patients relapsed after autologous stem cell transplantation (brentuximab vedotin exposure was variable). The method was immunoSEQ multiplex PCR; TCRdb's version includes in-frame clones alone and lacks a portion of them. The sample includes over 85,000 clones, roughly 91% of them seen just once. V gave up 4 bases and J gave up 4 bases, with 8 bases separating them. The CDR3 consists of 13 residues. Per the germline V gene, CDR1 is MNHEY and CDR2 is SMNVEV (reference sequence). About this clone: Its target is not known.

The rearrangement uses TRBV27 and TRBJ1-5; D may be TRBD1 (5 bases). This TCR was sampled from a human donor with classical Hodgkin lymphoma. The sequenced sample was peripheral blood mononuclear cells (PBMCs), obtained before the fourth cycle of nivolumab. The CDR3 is CASSWGSNQPQHF. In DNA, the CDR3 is TGTGCCAGCAGTTGGGGGTCTAATCAGCCCCAGCATTTT.